The present TCR beta chain was sequenced within a study of human T cells and chemical hapten exposure. At the level of the study: DPC at 2% was the sensitizing agent, placed on about 2 cm by about 2 cm of upper inner arm skin. Once 0.01% DPC had been applied to the upper back by patch test, readings were taken at 6 days. For the approximately 23-week duration of the study, patients were given weekly doses of diphenylcyclopropenone on the scalp. The study's findings and limits: Donors were affected by alopecia, so their immune reaction might vary from that of healthy individuals.

V was clipped by 7 bases and J by 2 bases, with 11 bases between them. The CDR3 consists of 13 residues. Time point described: patch test 1, 2 weeks after DPC sensitization. Treatment described: therapeutic diphenylcyclopropenone sensitization with weekly scalp DPC. This clonotype came up a few times. Antigen specificity is unknown. TCRdb re-derived calls from the RACE reads in MiXCR, one entry per CDR3 protein. The sample consists of 75,000 to 100,000 distinct CDR3 sequences, under 15% of them appearing once. The sequencing used whole blood, collected in connection with sensitization to the hapten diphenylcyclopropenone (DPC). The receptor's source is a woman aged 35 to 49 with alopecia areata. Some clones in this sample may be carry-over from other donors' samples. The chain couples TRBV12-3 or TRBV12-4 to TRBJ1-2; D gene ambiguous. This CDR3 reads CASTDDWNYGYTF. The DNA for the CDR3 is TGTGCCAGCACCGACGACTGGAACTATGGCTACACCTTC.